This paragraph reports one T cell receptor beta chain. Its ends do not fully match the called genes, so a read error is possible. Germline assignment: CDR1 LNHDA and CDR2 SQIVND (reference sequence). The CDR3 is 14 residues long. The data belong to a study of OX40 agonist ivuxolimab in advanced cancers. Study in general: Patients received intravenous ivuxolimab every 2 weeks at 0.01 to 10 mg/kg.

TCRdb's copy holds only in-frame clones and misses some; the assay was immunoSEQ multiplex PCR. Counted here are about 46,000 clones, around nine tenths occurring once; the ten biggest clones make up around 3.5%. The chain employs TRBV19 and TRBJ2-3; D perhaps matches TRBD1 (5 bases). The sequenced sample was CD4+ or CD8+ T cells sorted from blood, obtained in a trial of the OX40 agonist ivuxolimab. The TCR comes from an adult with an advanced solid tumor such as melanoma, head and neck, liver or kidney cancer. Written as DNA, the CDR3 is TGTGCCAGTAGTCTAGACAGAGGCACAGATACGCAGTATTTT. It encodes CASSLDRGTDTQYF.